This T cell receptor beta chain is from a study of blood T cell repertoires in COVID-19. Repertoires were generated with immunoSEQ multiplex PCR, while TCRdb's copy carries only in-frame clones and drops some. Of 300,000 to 500,000 clones listed, around 90% were seen once; the top ten hold about 2.1%. CDR3 size: 12 residues. V was pared by 6 bases and J by 9 bases, with 12 bases between. This clone was counted many times. The clonotype was recovered from a woman aged 40 to 55 with acute COVID-19. Material for sequencing was PBMCs or T cells enriched from blood (not recorded which). V and J are TRBV12-3 or TRBV12-4 and TRBJ1-3; D call uncertain. In DNA, the CDR3 is TGTGCCAGCAGATCCCCGTCGGGCACCATATATTTT. Its protein is CASRSPSGTIYF.